The 9 T cell receptor beta chains in this list originate from one sample, sequenced in a study of T cell responses to AZD1222 COVID-19 vaccine (dated by TCRdb to about 2021). Library method: the immunoSEQ multiplex PCR assay. As stored in TCRdb, this immuneACCESS dataset retains in-frame rearrangements with V and J assigned. A fraction of the clones does not appear; measured against another copy, unresolved V genes explain less than half of the discrepancy, and the remainder lacks a known reason. The sample table records some 130,000 clones; about 80% of these occur just once. The ten largest clones take up about 4% of the sample. The time point tag for this specimen amounts to: baseline before first vaccination. The sequences come from peripheral blood, collected on day 0 of AZD1222 vaccination. The receptors derive from an adult in good health.

CDR3 region: CAISEAGSDQPQHF. CDR3 bases: TGTGCCATCAGTGAGGCAGGGAGCGATCAGCCCCAGCATTTT. The rearrangement links TRBV10-3 to TRBJ1-5; D is possibly TRBD1 (5 bases). V lost 2 bases and J lost 5, with 10 bases in between. CDR3 length: 14 residues. Germline lookup yields CDR1 ENHRY and CDR2 SYGVKD.

The V gene is TRBV20-1, the J gene TRBJ1-2; D is undetermined. The CDR3 totals 11 residues. Germline V gene lookup returns CDR1 DFQATT and CDR2 SNEGSKA (reference sequence). V was pared by 5 bases and J by 5 bases, with 9 bases between. In nucleotides, the CDR3 is TGCAGTGCTTCCCACATATATGGCTACACCTTC. It yields the protein CSASHIYGYTF.

V and J are TRBV7-8 and TRBJ2-1; TRBD2 matches at 7 bases. This CDR3 has 15 residues. The V segment lost 1 base and the J segment 6 bases; nucleotides outside the gene matches: 6. Germline assignment: CDR1 SGHVS and CDR2 FQNEAQ. As DNA, the CDR3 is TGTGCCAGCAGCTTAGTTACTAGCGTCCCCAATGAGCAGTTCTTC. Its protein product is CASSLVTSVPNEQFF.

This clone has a single count. This chain connects TRBV6-2 or TRBV6-3 to TRBJ1-5, with D perhaps TRBD1 (5 bases). CDR3 length: 14 amino acids. The V and J ends lost 0 bases and 7 bases respectively, with 10 bases between them. Germline CDR1 MNHEY, CDR2 SVGEGT. The chain's CDR3 is CASSYSNRPQPQHF. The CDR3 DNA follows: TGTGCCAGCAGTTACTCGAACAGGCCCCAGCCCCAGCATTTT.

This chain links TRBV28 with TRBJ1-2; D uncertain. This CDR3 contains 12 residues. CDR1 and CDR2 (germline): MDHEN, SYDVKM. Trimming removed 4 bases from V and 0 bases from J, with 3 bases in between. CDR3 sequence reads: CASSYANYGYTF. CDR3 sequence (DNA): TGTGCCAGCAGTTACGCTAACTATGGCTACACCTTC.

The chain links TRBV4-2 to TRBJ1-6; weak D call: TRBD1 (6 bases). The CDR3 contains 15 residues. Germline CDR1 reads LGHNA; CDR2 reads YNFKEQ. Trimming removed 0 bases from V and 7 bases from J, with 10 bases in between. The chain's CDR3 is CASSQDRQGNSPLHF. Here the CDR3 DNA reads TGTGCCAGCAGCCAAGATCGTCAGGGGAATTCACCCCTCCACTTT.

The chain has TRBV6-5 and TRBJ1-4; the D is unclear. CDR1 MNHEY and CDR2 SVGAGI come from the germline V gene. CDR3 length: 13 residues. V lost 6 bases, J lost 4 bases, and 9 bases lay in between. The CDR3 DNA reads as TGTGCCAGCAGACGAAGGAATAATGAAAAACTGTTTTTT. This translates into CASRRRNNEKLFF.

The rearrangement links TRBV9 to TRBJ2-6, with D perhaps TRBD1 (5 bases). CDR3 length: 17 residues. Per the germline V gene, CDR1 is SGDLS and CDR2 is YYNGEE. The V and J ends lost 0 bases and 3 bases respectively, with 13 bases between them. In nucleotides, the CDR3 is TGTGCCAGCAGCGTAGACACAGGCCCTCGTGGGGCCAACGTCCTGACTTTC. This codes for CASSVDTGPRGANVLTF.

This chain uses TRBV28 with TRBJ2-3, with D maybe TRBD1 (6 bases). This CDR3 has 16 amino acids. V was cut by 5 bases and J by 0 bases, with 15 bases left in between. Germline CDR1 and CDR2: MDHEN and SYDVKM. The CDR3 here is CASSRLGQISTDTQYF. In nucleotides, the CDR3 is TGTGCCAGCAGTCGACTCGGACAGATAAGCACAGATACGCAGTATTTT.